The clone carrying this T cell receptor beta chain was observed at least ten times. This sample was taken from a study of T-cell reconstitution after alpha-beta-depleted transplantation in children. Preparing the TCRbeta library involved the use of unique molecular identifiers. TCRdb analysed the PCR reads with MiXCR anew, one entry per CDR3 protein. The sample records approximately 340,000 distinct CDR3 sequences, about 9.3% being singletons. The origin of this receptor is a human donor who donated a stem cell graft to a child with acute lymphoblastic leukemia. The material was PBMCs from the stem cell graft donor, obtained from the stem cell graft.

CDR3 loop: CASSSPGTGYNEQFF. The DNA for the CDR3 is TGTGCCAGCAGTTCCCCTGGGACAGGTTACAATGAGCAGTTCTTC. The V and J genes are TRBV6-5 and TRBJ2-1, with 8 bases aligning to TRBD1. V shed 4 bases and J 4 bases; nucleotides not matched to a gene: 6. This CDR3 region has 15 residues. CDR1 is MNHEY, CDR2 SVGAGI, per germline.